A selection of T cell receptor beta chains follows, all from one sample in a study of T cells expressing NK-cell markers. Each CDR3 protein gets one entry in TCRdb, which reprocessed the 5' RACE reads and gives no DNA. This sample's table has about 460,000 distinct CDR3 sequences. Material for sequencing was blood T cells: a sorted CD56 or NKG2C T cell subset, CD4+ or CD8+ T cells, or bulk PBMC T cells (not recorded which). The receptor set was obtained from a woman in her forties or fifties in good health. The CDR3 runs from the conserved cysteine through the conserved F or W.

V gene,J gene,CDR3 protein
TRBV30,TRBJ1-6,CAWSVRGSPLHF
TRBV16,TRBJ2-7,CASSHMETYEQYF
TRBV5-1,TRBJ2-1,CASSLAPGGTYEQFF
TRBV12-3/TRBV12-4,TRBJ1-5,CASSFGLISNQPQHF
TRBV4-2,TRBJ2-1,CASSQVQREGNEQFF
TRBV7-9,TRBJ2-2,CASTLTGSNTGELFF
TRBV5-1,TRBJ2-2,CASSLSQGALGGELFF
TRBV10-3,TRBJ1-1,CAISRLAGGTGGGNTEAFF
TRBV28,TRBJ1-1,CASSLRDTEAFF
TRBV15,TRBJ2-1,CATSRGTLATEQFF
TRBV4-1,TRBJ2-2,CASSQMHNMNAGELFF
TRBV5-1,TRBJ2-5,CASTNLGLEETQYF
TRBV29-1,TRBJ1-2,CSAPDGLDGYTF
TRBV7-9,TRBJ2-1,CASSNPKGLESHNEQFF
TRBV28,TRBJ2-3,CASSSRTGLTDTQYF
TRBV7-8,TRBJ2-1,CASSLARAGASYNEQFF
TRBV12-5,TRBJ2-3,CASTRQGLIDTQYF
TRBV11-2,TRBJ2-3,CASSFWEGKRTDTQYF
TRBV30,TRBJ1-5,CAWSVSHSNQPQHF
TRBV6-1,TRBJ2-7,CASSDGLAGGEQYF
TRBV30,TRBJ1-2,CAWAKGTGAYGYTF
TRBV3-1,TRBJ1-6,CASSELSGSSYNSPLHF
TRBV7-9,TRBJ2-1,CASSLALAASYNEQFF
TRBV5-1,TRBJ2-2,CASSPGTSGKTDTGELFF
TRBV28,TRBJ1-1,CASGLQGGKAFF
TRBV29-1,TRBJ2-1,CSVRSTGMGEQFF
TRBV3-1,TRBJ1-5,CASSQGRNAAQPQHF
TRBV5-6,TRBJ1-2,CASSLASANYGYTF
TRBV6-6,TRBJ2-2,CASSYPPVGGELFF
TRBV7-9,TRBJ1-5,CASSSGQASQPQHF
TRBV5-1,TRBJ2-5,CASGQGAWETQYF
TRBV12-3/TRBV12-4,TRBJ2-5,CASSFTSGQQETQYF
TRBV9,TRBJ2-3,CASSVGLGITDTQYF
TRBV29-1,TRBJ2-5,CSVDLVSAQETQYF
TRBV11-2,TRBJ2-5,CASSPNYRGRVRRETQYF
TRBV3-1,TRBJ2-4,CASSHSGLAGSHLAKNIQYF
TRBV20-1,TRBJ2-5,CSATGPEGGPETQYF
TRBV6-4,TRBJ2-1,CASSDSKPGGPPDEQFF
TRBV6-2/TRBV6-3,TRBJ2-7,CASSNAGLANSYEQYF
TRBV21-1,TRBJ2-7,CASSKWMGNIAYEQYF
TRBV11-3,TRBJ2-3,CATKGGTDTQYF
TRBV20-1,TRBJ2-2,CSARMALTGELFF
TRBV7-3,TRBJ2-5,CASSLLARGAGQETQYF